This TCR beta chain was sequenced during a study of radiotherapy plus CTLA-4 blockade in lung cancer. Study-level results: It was early blood T cell clone dynamics, with interferon-beta, that reportedly best predicted response.

Trimming took 2 bases from V and 2 from J, leaving 10 bases between them. Germline-derived CDR1 and CDR2 are MNHEY and SVGAGI. This CDR3 comprises 14 residues. This clone occurred once. What it binds is not known. The protocol was immunoSEQ multiplex PCR, while the TCRdb copy is restricted to in-frame clones and leaves out a portion. This sample has about 77,000 clones, with over 65% found just once. This chain uses TRBV6-5 with TRBJ2-7, with D perhaps matching TRBD2 (6 bases). The receptor's source is a human donor with non-small cell lung cancer whose response to radiotherapy plus ipilimumab could not be evaluated. The specimen was peripheral blood, collected from a patient treated with radiotherapy plus ipilimumab. The CDR3 bases are TGTGCCAGCAGTTACCGGGGGAATCCCTACGAGCAGTACTTC. Protein sequence: CASSYRGNPYEQYF.